The 14 T cell receptor beta chains reported below all come from one sample, sequenced in a study of post-analysis software for immune sequencing data. Study-wide findings and caveats: Relative to controls, patients had a few TRBV segments at higher frequency, with TRBV5-6, TRBV5-1 and TRBV20-1 among these.

Antigen specificity for these receptors is unknown. The authors incorporated unique molecular identifiers into the TCR beta cDNA libraries. TCRdb processed the PCR reads anew with MiXCR; each CDR3 protein has one entry. Here the sample spans 400,000 to 500,000 distinct CDR3 sequences, approximately 38% being singletons. Sample: blood. The receptors originated from a girl aged 2-10 years with multiple sclerosis.

The CDR3 here is CASSQEYGAGGYTF. The CDR3 DNA follows: TGTGCCAGCAGCCAAGAGTACGGGGCTGGTGGCTACACCTTC. The chain employs TRBV3-1 and TRBJ1-2; D perhaps matches TRBD1 (5 bases). The CDR3 is 14 residues long. V lost 0 bases and J lost 7, with 12 bases in between. The germline gives CDR1 LGHDT, CDR2 YNNKEL (reference sequence). Combining the CDR3 with reference TRBV3-1 and TRBJ1-2 gives the whole variable domain DTAVSQTPKYLVTQMGNDKSIKCEQNLGHDTMYWYKQDSKKFLKIMFSYNNKELIINETVPNRFSPKSPDKAHLNLHINSLELGDSAVYFCASSQEYGAGGYTFGSGTRLTVV.

The chain recombines TRBV3-1 with TRBJ1-5, with 7 bases lining up with TRBD1. Germline CDR1 is LGHDT and CDR2 is YNNKEL (reference sequence). With V trimmed by 2 bases and J by 1 base, 8 bases remained unmatched. CDR3 length: 17 amino acids. CDR3 DNA: TGTGCCAGCAGCCAACTAACGGGACAGAGAAGCAATCAGCCCCAGCATTTT. Translated, it gives CASSQLTGQRSNQPQHF.

This sequence joins TRBV4-3 and TRBJ2-1, with D possibly being TRBD2 (5 bases). V lost 3 bases and J lost 0, with 12 bases in between. Germline values: CDR1 LGHNA, CDR2 YSLEER. The length of the CDR3 is 16 residues. Written as DNA, the CDR3 is TGCGCCAGCAGCCATGGCGGGCCGAGCTCCTACAATGAGCAGTTCTTC. Translated: CASSHGGPSSYNEQFF.

This clonotype was seen many times. The chain employs TRBV29-1 and TRBJ2-7; TRBD1 matches at 8 bases. Looked up from germline, CDR1 is SQVTM and CDR2 is ANQGSEA. V trimming: 3 bases; J trimming: 3 bases; junction bases outside the gene matches: 10. The CDR3 loop spans 15 amino acids. CDR3 sequence: CSVELQGGAVYEQYF. CDR3 DNA sequence: TGCAGCGTTGAGCTACAGGGGGGTGCCGTCTACGAGCAGTACTTC.

The chain links TRBV5-6 to TRBJ2-3; unclear D gene. Germline assignment: CDR1 SGHDT and CDR2 YYEEEE. V was trimmed by 3 bases and J by 6 bases, leaving 11 bases between them. The CDR3 spans 13 residues. Here the CDR3 reads CASSYEQTDTQYF. In DNA form, the CDR3 reads TGTGCCAGCAGCTACGAACAAACGGATACGCAGTATTTT.

As to this clonotype: This is likely a read error, given that the CDR3 carries no conserved phenylalanine or tryptophan at its end. The CDR3 protein is CSATEGRNYGYTC. The CDR3 DNA is TGCAGTGCTACAGAGGGGAGGAACTATGGCTACACCTGC. The chain uses TRBV20-1 and TRBJ1-2; weak D call: TRBD1 (5 bases). V shed 4 bases and J shed 2 bases, with 11 bases lying between them. Germline lookup yields CDR1 DFQATT and CDR2 SNEGSKA (reference sequence). This CDR3 is 13 amino acids long.

As regards this clonotype: Relative to the germline gene, one junction end is altered; a read error may explain this. The rearrangement joins TRBV10-3 to TRBJ2-5; tentatively, D is TRBD1 (7 bases). The J call may be wrong; the DNA end is better matched by TRBJ2-7. The CDR3 covers 13 residues. CDR1 ENHRY and CDR2 SYGVKD come from the germline V gene. The CDR3 coding sequence is TGTGTCATCGGGGCAGGGGGGTTCTACGAGCAGTACTTC. This codes for CVIGAGGFYEQYF.

The chain joins TRBV29-1 to TRBJ1-2; D is unresolved. CDR1 and CDR2 from the germline V gene are SQVTM and ANQGSEA. The CDR3 sequence is 13 residues long. Between the trimmed V and J ends, which lost 5 bases and 2 bases, there was a span of 12 bases. Here the CDR3 DNA reads TGCAGCGTTCTGAGGGTACAGAACTATGGCTACACCTTC. It is translated as CSVLRVQNYGYTF.

This clonotype was picked up a small number of times. This chain joins TRBV15 and TRBJ2-1; TRBD1 agrees at 7 bases. With V trimmed by 4 bases and J by 8 bases, 11 bases remained unmatched. The length of the CDR3 is 15 residues. CDR1 LNHNV and CDR2 YYDKDF come from the germline V gene (reference sequence). The DNA of the CDR3 is TGTGCCACCAGCAACTCCCGGGGACAGATCCATGAGCAGTTCTTC. Translated: CATSNSRGQIHEQFF.

This clonotype has only a few counts. The genes are TRBV14 and TRBJ2-1; 9 nucleotides match TRBD1. CDR3 length: 14 amino acids. V was clipped by 3 bases and J by 6 bases; unmatched bases: 3. From germline, CDR1 is SGHDN and CDR2 FVKESK. CDR3: CASSQRTGANEQFF. The CDR3 coding sequence is TGTGCCAGCAGCCAGAGGACAGGGGCCAATGAGCAGTTCTTC.

This clonotype was seen only a few times. The rearrangement links TRBV29-1 to TRBJ2-1, with 8 bases identical to TRBD2. V was clipped by 6 bases and J by 7 bases; unmatched bases: 11. The CDR3 is 14 amino acids. The V gene's germline CDR1 is SQVTM and CDR2 ANQGSEA. The CDR3 loop reads CSVLMNGRENEQFF. In nucleotides, the CDR3 is TGCAGCGTCCTAATGAACGGGAGGGAGAATGAGCAGTTCTTC.

A few counts support this clonotype. The rearrangement joins TRBV4-1 to TRBJ2-1; 10 bases line up with TRBD1. The ends lost 1 base at V and 6 bases at J; junction bases unmatched: 3. This CDR3 contains 15 residues. The germline gives CDR1 MGHRA, CDR2 YSYEKL. CDR3 bases: TGCGCCAGCAGCCAAGTGGGACAGGGGTCCAATGAGCAGTTCTTC. Its translation is CASSQVGQGSNEQFF.

V usage is TRBV10-3 and J usage is TRBJ2-5; no clear D gene. V gave up 0 bases and J gave up 5 bases, with 10 bases separating them. CDR3 length equals 14 residues. Germline CDR1 and CDR2: ENHRY and SYGVKD. This chain's CDR3 is CAISESIGKETQYF. Written as DNA, the CDR3 is TGTGCCATCAGTGAGTCGATTGGGAAGGAGACCCAGTACTTC.

CDR3 in DNA: TGCAGCGCCGGGACAGGGGTCTACTATGGCTACACCTTC. It is translated as CSAGTGVYYGYTF. The chain has TRBV29-1 and TRBJ1-2; 10 bases align to TRBD1. Germline CDR1 reads SQVTM; CDR2 reads ANQGSEA. The CDR3 covers 13 residues. The V and J ends lost 7 bases and 3 bases, in that order; junction bases with no gene match: 5.